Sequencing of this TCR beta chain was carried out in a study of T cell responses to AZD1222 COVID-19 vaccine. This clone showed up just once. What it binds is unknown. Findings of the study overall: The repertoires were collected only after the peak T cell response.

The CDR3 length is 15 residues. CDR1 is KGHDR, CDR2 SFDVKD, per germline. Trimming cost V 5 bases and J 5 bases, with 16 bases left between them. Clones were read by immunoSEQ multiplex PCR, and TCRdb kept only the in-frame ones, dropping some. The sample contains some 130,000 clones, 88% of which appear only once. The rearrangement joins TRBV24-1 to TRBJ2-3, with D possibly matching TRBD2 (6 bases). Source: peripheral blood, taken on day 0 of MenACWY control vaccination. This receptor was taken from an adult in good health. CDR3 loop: CATSAAAGGRDTQYF. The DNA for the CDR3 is TGTGCCACCAGTGCAGCAGCCGGGGGAAGAGATACGCAGTATTTT.